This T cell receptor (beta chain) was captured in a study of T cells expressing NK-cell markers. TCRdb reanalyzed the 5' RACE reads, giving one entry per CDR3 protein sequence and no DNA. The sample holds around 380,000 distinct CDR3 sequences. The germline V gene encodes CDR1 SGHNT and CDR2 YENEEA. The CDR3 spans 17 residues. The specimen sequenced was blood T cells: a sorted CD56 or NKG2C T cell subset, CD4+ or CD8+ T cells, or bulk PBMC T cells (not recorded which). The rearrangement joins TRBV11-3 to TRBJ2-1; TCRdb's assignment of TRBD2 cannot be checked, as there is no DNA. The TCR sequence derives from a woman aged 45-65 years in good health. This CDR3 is CASSLALRISGSHEQFF.